The rows below give T cell receptor beta chains drawn from one sample of a study of shared clonotypes between healthy human individuals. The assay was immunoSEQ multiplex PCR, and TCRdb's table has in-frame clones only and misses some. This table has about 690,000 clones, roughly 88% appearing once. Sequencing was carried out using memory CD8+ T cells from PBMCs. All receptors come from a young man in good health. Some clones in this sample may be carry-over from other donors' samples. CDR3s include the opening cysteine and the closing phenylalanine or tryptophan. Fields, in order: V gene, CDR3 length, J gene, clone size, D gene, CDR3 DNA, CDR3 protein. The D gene is left open where the match is weak. Only part of the rows carry a size: once, few, many, or a class if the clone is expanded.

V: TRBV19
length: 18
J: TRBJ1-5
size: .
D: .
DNA: TGTGCCAGTAGTAGGGGGTTGTTTCTCCAAGTTAGCAATCAGCCCCAGCATTTT
CDR3: CASSRGLFLQVSNQPQHF

V: TRBV7-3
length: 13
J: TRBJ2-3
size: .
D: .
DNA: TGTGCCAGCGGGGGGTCGGGCACAGATACGCAGTATTTT
CDR3: CASGGSGTDTQYF

V: TRBV5-4
length: 11
J: TRBJ1-1
size: .
D: .
DNA: TGTGCCAGCAGCCTTGGGACTGAAGCTTTCTTT
CDR3: CASSLGTEAFF

V: TRBV9
length: 13
J: TRBJ1-2
size: once
D: TRBD1
DNA: TGTGCCAGCAGCTCCCGACAGGGGTATGGCTACACCTTC
CDR3: CASSSRQGYGYTF

V: TRBV7-9
length: 15
J: TRBJ2-7
size: .
D: .
DNA: TGTGCCAGCAGCCCCCGGGCGGGAACTCTCAACGAGCAGTACTTC
CDR3: CASSPRAGTLNEQYF

V: TRBV5-8
length: 14
J: TRBJ1-5
size: .
D: .
DNA: TGTGCCAGCAGCTTGGTGGGGGACAATCAGCCCCAGCATTTT
CDR3: CASSLVGDNQPQHF

V: TRBV27
length: 12
J: TRBJ1-2
size: .
D: .
DNA: TGTGCCAGCACCTCAGGGAACTATGGCTACACCTTC
CDR3: CASTSGNYGYTF

V: TRBV9
length: 16
J: TRBJ1-2
size: few
D: TRBD1
DNA: TGTGCCAGCAGCCTACACCACCTGACAGGGCCCAATGGCTACACCTTC
CDR3: CASSLHHLTGPNGYTF

V: TRBV28
length: 14
J: TRBJ2-7
size: .
D: .
DNA: TGTGCCAGCAGTCTAATGCTCGGCTCCTACGAGCAGTACTTC
CDR3: CASSLMLGSYEQYF

V: TRBV5-6
length: 15
J: TRBJ1-2
size: .
D: .
DNA: TGTGCCAGCAGCTTGGATGGCATGATAGACTATGGCTACACCTTC
CDR3: CASSLDGMIDYGYTF

V: TRBV28
length: 13
J: TRBJ2-7
size: .
D: .
DNA: TGTGCCAGCAGTTTAGGGGAGCCCTACGAGCAGTACTTC
CDR3: CASSLGEPYEQYF

V: TRBV25-1
length: 12
J: TRBJ2-4
size: .
D: .
DNA: TGTGCCAGCAGTGTACTGGGAAACATTCAGTACTTC
CDR3: CASSVLGNIQYF

V: TRBV27
length: 15
J: TRBJ1-4
size: .
D: .
DNA: TGTGCCAGCAGTTTGGGGGACGGGGTAAGGGAAAAACTGTTTTTT
CDR3: CASSLGDGVREKLFF

V: TRBV25-1
length: 17
J: TRBJ2-7
size: .
D: TRBD1
DNA: TGTGCCAGCAGTGAATTGAAGTGGGACAGGGGTGTGAGCGAGCAGTACTTC
CDR3: CASSELKWDRGVSEQYF

V: TRBV27
length: 15
J: TRBJ2-1
size: .
D: .
DNA: TGTGCCAGCAGTCTAACCGGGACCGTATACAATGAGCAGTTCTTC
CDR3: CASSLTGTVYNEQFF

V: TRBV27
length: 14
J: TRBJ1-5
size: few
D: .
DNA: TGTGCCAGCAGCCCGGGACGGTCCAATCAGCCCCAGCATTTT
CDR3: CASSPGRSNQPQHF

V: TRBV28
length: 18
J: TRBJ2-3
size: few
D: TRBD2
DNA: TGTGCCAGCATGTCCGGGGGGGTTGACAGGACCCCCACAGATACGCAGTATTTT
CDR3: CASMSGGVDRTPTDTQYF

V: TRBV10-3
length: 15
J: TRBJ2-7
size: .
D: TRBD1
DNA: TGTGCCATCAGTGAGTCGACAGGGGGCGCGGGGGAGCAGTACTTC
CDR3: CAISESTGGAGEQYF

V: TRBV11-3
length: 16
J: TRBJ2-2
size: once
D: TRBD2
DNA: TGTGCCAGCAGCCCCCGGACTAGCGGCAACACCGGGGAGCTGTTTTTT
CDR3: CASSPRTSGNTGELFF

V: TRBV11-2
length: 15
J: TRBJ2-7
size: .
D: .
DNA: TGTGCCAGCAGCTTAGGGGCGCGGGGAACCTACGAGCAGTACTTC
CDR3: CASSLGARGTYEQYF

V: TRBV7-9
length: 15
J: TRBJ1-3
size: few
D: .
DNA: TGTGCCAGCAGCTTAGGGGCAGACTCTGGAAACACCATATATTTT
CDR3: CASSLGADSGNTIYF

V: TRBV19
length: 14
J: TRBJ1-5
size: .
D: .
DNA: TGTGCCAGTAGCAGGTGGGGTAGCAATCAGCCCCAGCATTTT
CDR3: CASSRWGSNQPQHF

V: TRBV19
length: 15
J: TRBJ2-1
size: .
D: TRBD2
DNA: TGTGCCAGCCATGTGGCTAGCGGGAGTCGGAATGAGCAGTTCTTC
CDR3: CASHVASGSRNEQFF

V: TRBV28
length: 15
J: TRBJ2-7
size: .
D: .
DNA: TGTGCCAGCAGCGACCTGACGGAGGTGGCCTACGAGCAGTACTTC
CDR3: CASSDLTEVAYEQYF

V: TRBV18
length: 16
J: TRBJ2-1
size: .
D: .
DNA: TGTGCCAGCTCACCACCGCCGCCGTCCAAATACAATGAGCAGTTCTTC
CDR3: CASSPPPPSKYNEQFF

V: TRBV5-1
length: 18
J: TRBJ2-7
size: .
D: .
DNA: TGCGCCAGCAGCTTGGCCGGTGCAGGAGGGCCCTTCTCCTACGAGCAGTACTTC
CDR3: CASSLAGAGGPFSYEQYF

V: TRBV4-2
length: 15
J: TRBJ2-1
size: .
D: TRBD2
DNA: TGTGCCAGCAGCCAAGAAGGCGGGAGTAGGGGTGAGCAGTTCTTC
CDR3: CASSQEGGSRGEQFF

V: TRBV11-2
length: 15
J: TRBJ2-1
size: .
D: .
DNA: TGTGCCAGCAGCCGCAGCGGTAGCTCCTACAATGAGCAGTTCTTC
CDR3: CASSRSGSSYNEQFF

V: TRBV2
length: 13
J: TRBJ2-3
size: .
D: TRBD2
DNA: TGTGCCAGCAAGACTAGCGCCACAGATACGCAGTATTTT
CDR3: CASKTSATDTQYF

V: TRBV7-8
length: 18
J: TRBJ2-1
size: .
D: TRBD2
DNA: TGTGCCAGCAGCATGGGACTAGCGGGAGGGGCGTCCTACAATGAGCAGTTCTTC
CDR3: CASSMGLAGGASYNEQFF

V: TRBV28
length: 19
J: TRBJ2-3
size: .
D: TRBD2
DNA: TGTGCCAGCAGTTTATACGGCCTAGCGGGTGGGTTGGGGACGGATACGCAGTATTTT
CDR3: CASSLYGLAGGLGTDTQYF

V: TRBV5-1
length: 14
J: TRBJ1-4
size: .
D: .
DNA: TGCGCCAGCAGCTTGGTGTCGATCCGGGAAAAACTGTTTTTT
CDR3: CASSLVSIREKLFF

V: TRBV19
length: 14
J: TRBJ2-1
size: .
D: .
DNA: TGTGCCAGTAGTATGTCGGCAACCTACAATGAGCAGTTCTTC
CDR3: CASSMSATYNEQFF

V: TRBV5-1
length: 12
J: TRBJ2-1
size: .
D: TRBD1
DNA: TGCGCCAGCAGCTATACAGGGGTTGAGCAGTTCTTC
CDR3: CASSYTGVEQFF

V: TRBV28
length: 10
J: TRBJ2-2
size: .
D: .
DNA: TGTGCCAGCCGTGCCGGGGAGCTGTTTTTT
CDR3: CASRAGELFF

V: TRBV7-9
length: 14
J: TRBJ1-1
size: .
D: .
DNA: TGTGCCAGCAGAGCCCGGCTCATGAACACTGAAGCTTTCTTT
CDR3: CASRARLMNTEAFF

V: TRBV7-7
length: 20
J: TRBJ2-7
size: .
D: .
DNA: TGTGCCAGCAGCTTAGGTTCGGCGTCAGTTTTTCGAGACCGAGACTACGAGCAGTACTTC
CDR3: CASSLGSASVFRDRDYEQYF

V: TRBV6-1
length: 13
J: TRBJ2-3
size: many
D: .
DNA: TGTGCCAGCAGTGAATGGGGGGCAGATACGCAGTATTTT
CDR3: CASSEWGADTQYF

V: TRBV9
length: 11
J: TRBJ2-1
size: .
D: .
DNA: TGTGCCAGCAGCGGTAGCGTTGAGCAGTTCTTC
CDR3: CASSGSVEQFF

V: TRBV27
length: 13
J: TRBJ2-5
size: .
D: .
DNA: TGTGCCAGCAGCCCGAGGAGGCGAGAGACCCAGTACTTC
CDR3: CASSPRRRETQYF

V: TRBV28
length: 12
J: TRBJ1-2
size: .
D: .
DNA: .
CDR3: CASSLDVGFGTF

V: TRBV28
length: 14
J: TRBJ1-1
size: .
D: .
DNA: TGTGCCAGCAGTTTGAGGGCTTCGGACACTGAAGCTTTCTTT
CDR3: CASSLRASDTEAFF

V: TRBV7-9
length: 16
J: TRBJ1-1
size: .
D: .
DNA: TGTGCCAGCAGCTTCAAATTGACACAGAGTCTGACTGAAGCTTTCTTT
CDR3: CASSFKLTQSLTEAFF

V: TRBV19
length: 16
J: TRBJ1-4
size: .
D: .
DNA: TGTGCCAGTAGTATCATGGGGGGCGGCCGTGGTGAAAAACTGTTTTTT
CDR3: CASSIMGGGRGEKLFF

V: TRBV5-1
length: 14
J: TRBJ1-1
size: .
D: .
DNA: TGCGCCAGCAGCTTGACAGGCCTGAACACTGAAGCTTTCTTT
CDR3: CASSLTGLNTEAFF

V: TRBV9
length: 14
J: TRBJ1-4
size: .
D: .
DNA: TGTGCCAGCAGCGTAGGCTCGGAAGATGAAAAACTGTTTTTT
CDR3: CASSVGSEDEKLFF

V: TRBV6-5
length: 15
J: TRBJ1-2
size: .
D: .
DNA: TGTGCCAGCAGGAGCCACAAGACGCCACTCTATGGCTACACCTTC
CDR3: CASRSHKTPLYGYTF

V: TRBV7-9
length: 18
J: TRBJ1-1
size: .
D: .
DNA: TGTGCCAGCAGCTCCCCCGCGGGGCCCACCTCGACCAACACTGAAGCTTTCTTT
CDR3: CASSSPAGPTSTNTEAFF

V: TRBV7-9
length: 13
J: TRBJ2-7
size: .
D: .
DNA: TGTGCCAGCAGCTTAGATATCACATACGAGCAGTACTTC
CDR3: CASSLDITYEQYF

V: TRBV9
length: 16
J: TRBJ1-2
size: .
D: .
DNA: TGTGCCAGCAGCCCGCCCCATCCGGGCAAGGACTATGGCTACACCTTC
CDR3: CASSPPHPGKDYGYTF

V: TRBV28
length: 15
J: TRBJ1-2
size: .
D: TRBD1
DNA: TGTGCCAGCAGTTTTGGGGACAGCGAACACTATGGCTACACCTTC
CDR3: CASSFGDSEHYGYTF

V: TRBV19
length: 11
J: TRBJ1-1
size: few
D: .
DNA: TGTGCCAGTCCCCGTGGTGCTGAAGCTTTCTTT
CDR3: CASPRGAEAFF

V: TRBV19
length: 15
J: TRBJ2-1
size: few
D: .
DNA: TGTGCCAGTACCTATAGCACGAACTCCTACAATGAGCAGTTCTTC
CDR3: CASTYSTNSYNEQFF

V: TRBV6-5
length: 14
J: TRBJ2-7
size: .
D: .
DNA: TGTGCCAGCAGTTACGGTGGGGAAAAGCACGAGCAGTACTTC
CDR3: CASSYGGEKHEQYF

V: TRBV7-3
length: 15
J: TRBJ2-1
size: once
D: TRBD2
DNA: TGTGCCAGCAGCTCGCTAGCGGGAGGCTACAATGAGCAGTTCTTC
CDR3: CASSSLAGGYNEQFF

V: TRBV7-9
length: 14
J: TRBJ2-1
size: once
D: .
DNA: TGTGCCAGCAGCTTAGGACGGGAGTACAATGAGCAGTTCTTC
CDR3: CASSLGREYNEQFF

V: TRBV27
length: 12
J: TRBJ2-3
size: once
D: .
DNA: TGTGCCAGCAGTTCTCGCACAGATACGCAGTATTTT
CDR3: CASSSRTDTQYF

V: TRBV28
length: 17
J: TRBJ2-1
size: .
D: TRBD2
DNA: TGTGCCAGCACCCTCCAGACCCTGGGACTAGCGATTAATGAGCAGTTCTTC
CDR3: CASTLQTLGLAINEQFF

V: TRBV27
length: 14
J: TRBJ1-6
size: .
D: .
DNA: TGTGCCAGCAGTCCATTAGGGGCCTATTCACCCCTCCACTTT
CDR3: CASSPLGAYSPLHF

V: TRBV7-3
length: 13
J: TRBJ2-1
size: .
D: .
DNA: TGTGCCAGCAGCTTAAGGTTGCCCGGCGGGCAGTTCTTC
CDR3: CASSLRLPGGQFF